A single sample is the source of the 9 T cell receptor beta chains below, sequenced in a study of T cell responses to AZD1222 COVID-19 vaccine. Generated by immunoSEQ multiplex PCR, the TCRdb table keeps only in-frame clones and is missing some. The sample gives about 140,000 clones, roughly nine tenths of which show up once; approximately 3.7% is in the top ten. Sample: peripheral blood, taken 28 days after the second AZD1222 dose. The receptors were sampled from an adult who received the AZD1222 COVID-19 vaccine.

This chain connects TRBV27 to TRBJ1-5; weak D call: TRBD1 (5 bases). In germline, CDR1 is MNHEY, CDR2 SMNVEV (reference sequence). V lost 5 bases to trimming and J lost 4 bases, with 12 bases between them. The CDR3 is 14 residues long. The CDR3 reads CASSPEGWNQPQHF. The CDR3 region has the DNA TGTGCCAGCAGTCCCGAGGGGTGGAATCAGCCCCAGCATTTT.

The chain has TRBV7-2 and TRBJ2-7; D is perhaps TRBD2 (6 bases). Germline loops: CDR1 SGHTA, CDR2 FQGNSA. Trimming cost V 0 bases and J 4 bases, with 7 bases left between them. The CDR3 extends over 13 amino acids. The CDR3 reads CASSLAAGYEQYF. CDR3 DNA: TGTGCCAGCAGCTTAGCAGCGGGTTACGAGCAGTACTTC.

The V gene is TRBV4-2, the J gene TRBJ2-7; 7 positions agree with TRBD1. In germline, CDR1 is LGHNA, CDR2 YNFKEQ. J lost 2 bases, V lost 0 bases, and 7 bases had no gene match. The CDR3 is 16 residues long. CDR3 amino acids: CASSQESSQGAYEQYF. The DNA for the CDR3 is TGTGCCAGCAGCCAAGAAAGTTCGCAGGGGGCCTACGAGCAGTACTTC.

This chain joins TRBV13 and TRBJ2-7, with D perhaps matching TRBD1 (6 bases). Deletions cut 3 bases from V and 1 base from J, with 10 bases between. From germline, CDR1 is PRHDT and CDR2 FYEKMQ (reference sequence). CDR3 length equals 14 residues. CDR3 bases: TGTGCCAGCAGCTTCGCGACAGGTTCCTACGAGCAGTACTTC. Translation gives CASSFATGSYEQYF.

DNA of the CDR3: TGTGCCAGCAGCTGGGAAGACAGCAATCAGCCCCAGCATTTT. Translation gives CASSWEDSNQPQHF. The chain has TRBV5-5 and TRBJ1-5, with unresolved D. Trimming left V 3 bases short and J 1 base short, with 8 bases between. The CDR3 runs to 14 residues. The V gene's germline CDR1 is SGHKS and CDR2 YYEKEE (reference sequence).

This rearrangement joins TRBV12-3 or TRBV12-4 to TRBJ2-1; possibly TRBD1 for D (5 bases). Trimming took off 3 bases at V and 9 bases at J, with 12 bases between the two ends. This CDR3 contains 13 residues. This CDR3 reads CASSFSGASEQFF. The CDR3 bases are TGTGCCAGCAGTTTCTCTGGGGCCAGTGAGCAGTTCTTC.

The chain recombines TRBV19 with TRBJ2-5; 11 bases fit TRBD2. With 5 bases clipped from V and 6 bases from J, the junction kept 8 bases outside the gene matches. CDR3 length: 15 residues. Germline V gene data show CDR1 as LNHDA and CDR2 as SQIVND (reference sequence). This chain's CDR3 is CASSFLAGGRKTQYF. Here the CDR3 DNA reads TGTGCCAGTAGTTTCCTAGCGGGAGGTAGGAAGACCCAGTACTTC.

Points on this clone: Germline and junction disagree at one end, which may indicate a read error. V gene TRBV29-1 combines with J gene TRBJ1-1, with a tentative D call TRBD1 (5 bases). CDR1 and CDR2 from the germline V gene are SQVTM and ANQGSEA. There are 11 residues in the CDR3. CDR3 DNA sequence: TGCAGCGTTGAGGCAGGGATTACCAATTGGTTT. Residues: CSVEAGITNWF.

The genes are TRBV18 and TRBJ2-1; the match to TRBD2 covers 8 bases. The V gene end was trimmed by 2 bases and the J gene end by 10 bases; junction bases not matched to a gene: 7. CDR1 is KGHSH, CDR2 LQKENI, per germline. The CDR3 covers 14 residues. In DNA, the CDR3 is TGTGCCAGCTCACCAAACGGGAGGGCCAGGGAGCAGTTCTTC. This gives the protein CASSPNGRAREQFF. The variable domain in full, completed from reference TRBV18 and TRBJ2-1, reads NAGVMQNPRHLVRRRGQEARLRCSPMKGHSHVYWYRQLPEEGLKFMVYLQKENIIDESGMPKERFSAEFPKEGPSILRIQQVVRGDSAAYFCASSPNGRAREQFFGPGTRLTVL.